The 15 T cell receptor beta chains listed next were all sequenced from one sample in a study of T cell changes during pregnancy in multiple sclerosis. The table came from immunoSEQ multiplex PCR; TCRdb's copy has only in-frame clones and leaves some out. The data show 75,000 to 100,000 clones, about nine tenths seen once. Sequenced here: peripheral blood, sampled in the second trimester of pregnancy. The source of these receptors is a female donor in good health, enrolled as a control in a pregnancy study.

The rearrangement joins TRBV5-1 to TRBJ2-7, with a weak D call TRBD2 (6 bases). The V gene's germline CDR1 is SGHRS and CDR2 YFSETQ. This CDR3 spans 15 amino acids. Trimming cost V 4 bases and J 3 bases, with 17 bases left between them. The CDR3 region is CASSAQQVEGYEQYF. CDR3 DNA: TGCGCCAGCAGCGCCCAGCAAGTGGAGGGCTACGAGCAGTACTTC.

This chain links TRBV18 with TRBJ1-1, with 7 bases aligning to TRBD1. This CDR3 comprises 16 residues. The V gene end was trimmed by 2 bases and the J gene end by 0 bases; junction bases not matched to a gene: 6. Germline values: CDR1 KGHSH, CDR2 LQKENI. The CDR3 region has the DNA TGTGCCAGCTCACCAACCCTGACAGGGCTGAACACTGAAGCTTTCTTT. Protein: CASSPTLTGLNTEAFF.

V usage is TRBV27 and J usage is TRBJ2-5, with TRBD1 matching over 8 bases. Germline loops: CDR1 MNHEY, CDR2 SMNVEV (reference sequence). The CDR3 runs to 15 residues. The trim removed 0 bases at V and 1 base at J, leaving 1 base unmatched. The CDR3 spells CASSLSTGVQETQYF. The CDR3 DNA is TGTGCCAGCAGTTTATCGACAGGGGTCCAAGAGACCCAGTACTTC.

This chain links TRBV11-2 with TRBJ2-7; 9 bases agree with TRBD1. CDR3 length: 13 residues. The trim removed 5 bases at V and 7 bases at J, leaving 6 bases unmatched. The germline gives CDR1 SGHAT, CDR2 FQNNGV. Here the CDR3 reads CASSRDRAGEQYF. The CDR3 DNA sequence: TGTGCCAGCAGCCGGGACAGGGCGGGTGAGCAGTACTTC. Complete variable domain (other parts from reference TRBV11-2 and TRBJ2-7): EAGVAQSPRYKIIEKRQSVAFWCNPISGHATLYWYQQILGQGPKLLIQFQNNGVVDDSQLPKDRFSAERLKGVDSTLKIQPAKLEDSAVYLCASSRDRAGEQYFGPGTRLTVT.

The chain is built from TRBV7-9 and TRBJ2-7; 8 bases line up with TRBD2. This CDR3 has 15 amino acids. Per the germline V gene, CDR1 is SEHNR and CDR2 is FQNEAQ (reference sequence). Germline trimming cut 10 bases from V and 1 base from J; bases unmatched to any gene: 12. CDR3 bases: TGTGCCACCCGGGGGGGCGGGGGCCCGTCCTACGAGCAGTACTTC. Protein: CATRGGGGPSYEQYF.

The V gene is TRBV9, the J gene TRBJ2-1, with 16 positions matching TRBD2. The ends lost 3 bases at V and 9 bases at J; junction bases unmatched: 6. The CDR3 is made up of 16 amino acids. Looked up from germline, CDR1 is SGDLS and CDR2 is YYNGEE. The CDR3 nucleotides read TGTGCCAGCAGCGACTCCGGGACTAGCGGGAGGGGTGAGCAGTTCTTC. This gives the protein CASSDSGTSGRGEQFF.

The V and J genes are TRBV6-1 and TRBJ1-3; 8 bases agree with TRBD1. With V trimmed by 4 bases and J by 7 bases, 3 bases remained unmatched. The germline V gene encodes CDR1 MNHNS and CDR2 SASEGT. CDR3 length: 13 residues. CDR3 residues: CASSADRGNTIYF. Written as DNA, the CDR3 is TGTGCCAGCAGTGCCGACAGGGGTAACACCATATATTTT.

This chain uses TRBV18 with TRBJ1-4; D gene ambiguous. In germline, CDR1 is KGHSH, CDR2 LQKENI. This CDR3 contains 14 residues. Trimming stripped 3 bases from V and 2 bases from J, with 7 bases between. The CDR3 coding sequence is TGTGCCAGCTCACCCGAACGGACTAATGAAAAACTGTTTTTT. Protein product: CASSPERTNEKLFF. Drawing the rest from reference TRBV18 and TRBJ1-4, the complete variable domain is NAGVMQNPRHLVRRRGQEARLRCSPMKGHSHVYWYRQLPEEGLKFMVYLQKENIIDESGMPKERFSAEFPKEGPSILRIQQVVRGDSAAYFCASSPERTNEKLFFGSGTQLSVL.

This clone has just one count. The V gene is TRBV28, the J gene TRBJ2-5; 10 bases are shared with TRBD1. The CDR3 spans 16 residues. CDR1 MDHEN and CDR2 SYDVKM come from the germline V gene. V shed 4 bases and J 1 base; nucleotides not matched to a gene: 6. CDR3 protein: CASSSRDRGPQETQYF. CDR3 nucleotide sequence: TGTGCCAGCAGTTCCCGGGACAGGGGCCCCCAAGAGACCCAGTACTTC.

This chain joins TRBV21-1 and TRBJ1-6; the D segment call TRBD1 is taken from the table without a DNA check. TRBV21-1 is labeled a pseudogene. There are 14 residues in the CDR3. The CDR3 coding sequence is TGTGCCAGCCCCACGGGACAGGGAGGTTCACCCCTCCACTTT. Amino acids: CASPTGQGGSPLHF.

The V and J genes are TRBV28 and TRBJ2-2; 12 nucleotides line up with TRBD2. Germline CDR1 MDHEN, CDR2 SYDVKM. Trimming cost V 6 bases and J 5 bases; bases outside gene matches: 7. This CDR3 comprises 16 residues. This CDR3 reads CASSALAGGITGELFF. Written as DNA, the CDR3 is TGTGCCAGCAGCGCACTAGCGGGAGGTATTACCGGGGAGCTGTTTTTT.

The V gene is TRBV7-9, the J gene TRBJ1-1; D unresolved. Trimming left V 1 base short and J 7 bases short, with 7 bases between. CDR1 SEHNR and CDR2 FQNEAQ come from the germline V gene (reference sequence). The CDR3 has 12 amino acids. The CDR3 protein is CASSLGSGEAFF. The CDR3 DNA reads as TGTGCCAGCAGCTTAGGGAGTGGTGAAGCTTTCTTT. Together with reference TRBV7-9 and TRBJ1-1, the CDR3 gives the full variable domain: DTGVSQNPRHKITKRGQNVTFRCDPISEHNRLYWYRQTLGQGPEFLTYFQNEAQLEKSRLLSDRFSAERPKGSFSTLEIQRTEQGDSAMYLCASSLGSGEAFFGQGTRLTVV.

The rearrangement uses TRBV9 and TRBJ1-5, with D perhaps TRBD1 (5 bases). CDR3 size: 15 residues. V lost 0 bases, J lost 7 bases, and 14 bases lay in between. The germline V gene has CDR1 SGDLS and CDR2 YYNGEE. For the CDR3, the DNA is TGTGCCAGCAGCGTAGGGTGGGGGGGTAGCCAGCCCCAGCATTTT. Translated: CASSVGWGGSQPQHF.

The chain has TRBV19 and TRBJ1-2; 9 bases agree with TRBD1. The CDR3 is made up of 14 amino acids. V was clipped by 4 bases and J by 4 bases; unmatched bases: 4. Germline assignment: CDR1 LNHDA and CDR2 SQIVND (reference sequence). Here the CDR3 reads CASSRGQGTYGYTF. The CDR3 DNA follows: TGTGCCAGTAGTAGGGGACAGGGCACCTATGGCTACACCTTC.

This clone was detected only a few times. The chain links TRBV19 to TRBJ1-2; possibly TRBD1 for D (5 bases). Germline CDR1 and CDR2: LNHDA and SQIVND (reference sequence). V was cut by 5 bases and J by 2 bases, with 12 bases left in between. The CDR3 loop spans 14 amino acids. The CDR3 here is CASSALTVNYGYTF. The CDR3 DNA follows: TGTGCCAGTAGTGCCCTGACAGTAAACTATGGCTACACCTTC. Combining the CDR3 with reference TRBV19 and TRBJ1-2 gives the whole variable domain DGGITQSPKYLFRKEGQNVTLSCEQNLNHDAMYWYRQDPGQGLRLIYYSQIVNDFQKGDIAEGYSVSREKKESFPLTVTSAQKNPTAFYLCASSALTVNYGYTFGSGTRLTVV.